This T cell receptor (beta chain) was identified in a study of blood T cells in healthy people across ages. A sample-barcoded 5' primer and a J-beta primer mix were used in a second PCR of roughly 7 to 11 cycles. TCRdb used MiXCR to reprocess the 5' RACE reads, holding one entry per CDR3 protein. The sample lists nearly 800,000 distinct CDR3 sequences; 20% to 25% were seen once. This clonotype has a handful of counts. The V and J ends lost 5 bases and 0 bases respectively, with 7 bases between them. The CDR3 length is 13 residues. Germline CDR1 is SGHAT and CDR2 is FQNNGV. Separately, the same data were catalogued under a study of T cells of mothers and their children. That report adds: Mothers and children who were related shared slightly more overlap than unrelated pairs, but not significantly more.

The clonotype originates from a boy younger than 18 in good health. The gene calls are TRBV11-2 and TRBJ1-1; D uncertain. Sequenced input: blood. This CDR3 reads CASSGSMNTEAFF. CDR3 nucleotide sequence: TGTGCCAGCAGCGGCTCCATGAACACTGAAGCTTTCTTT.